This TCR beta chain stems from a study of TIL therapy for anti-PD-1-resistant metastatic lung cancer. Background on the study: Tumors carried a median 1.5 non-synonymous mutations per megabase.

Documented time point: pre-treatment sample, taken before nivolumab and TIL therapy. This was the immunoSEQ v3 assay. Here immunoSEQ multiplex PCR was the method, and the copy in TCRdb shows in-frame clones only, minus some. The sample carries about 60,000 clones, about two thirds recorded once. This CDR3 has 14 amino acids. Germline loops: CDR1 LNHNV, CDR2 YYDKDF (reference sequence). The V end was cut by 5 bases, the J end by 4 bases, with 12 bases between. This TCR was sampled from a person aged 25-85 years with non-small cell lung cancer. The gene calls are TRBV15 and TRBJ1-5; no clear D gene. The material sequenced was blood, taken at baseline. The CDR3 reads CATSLTATNQPQHF. In nucleotides, the CDR3 is TGTGCCACCAGCTTGACGGCTACGAATCAGCCCCAGCATTTT.